Ten or more counts support the clone carrying this TCR beta chain. What it binds is unknown. The V gene's germline CDR1 is SNHLY and CDR2 FYNNEI. The CDR3 consists of 16 residues. V lost 6 bases and J lost 6; bases outside the gene matches: 14. The data are from a study of human T cells and chemical hapten exposure. Across the whole study: Application of 0.01% DPC to the upper back was done by patch test, with a reading at 6 days. Largely, small differences in pooled library volume made per-sample TCR yields vary.

One entry per CDR3 protein, called by TCRdb with MiXCR from the RACE reads. The data contain 35,000 to 50,000 distinct CDR3 sequences, about 10% of them singletons. Time point reported: pre-sensitization, week 0. The treatment: therapeutic diphenylcyclopropenone sensitization with weekly scalp DPC. Non-pregnant alopecia patients aged 18 to 70, suitable for DPC therapy. Study outcomes and limitations: TCRs above 1 in 1000 frequency did not change with DPC sensitization.

The sample here was whole blood, taken in connection with sensitization to the hapten diphenylcyclopropenone (DPC). This TCR was sampled from a man aged 30 to 45 with alopecia areata. Some clones in this sample may be carry-over from other donors' samples. The chain has TRBV2 and TRBJ2-1; 7 bases fit TRBD2. CDR3 residues: CASRLSGGRNSNEQFF. The CDR3 region has the DNA TGTGCCAGCAGGCTTTCGGGAGGCCGAAACTCCAATGAGCAGTTCTTC.